Below, 13 T cell receptor beta chains from the same sample are listed, as sequenced in a study of T cells in Graves' hyperthyroidism and ophthalmopathy. Amplification targeted TCR beta CDR3 regions from RNA transcripts. A first-round RT-PCR of the TCR CDR3 used the HTBI primer set. Using its own MiXCR run on the multiplex PCR reads, TCRdb lists one record per CDR3 protein. The sample records about 700,000 distinct CDR3 sequences, 14% being singletons. Sequencing used blood. The receptors come from a woman in her late teens or twenties with Graves' hyperthyroidism.

This clonotype was observed at least ten times. The CDR3 loop reads CASSLISRGQYEQYF. CDR3 coding DNA: TGCGCCAGCAGCTTGATATCCAGGGGCCAGTACGAGCAGTACTTC. V usage is TRBV5-1 and J usage is TRBJ2-7; weak D call: TRBD1 (6 bases). CDR3 length: 15 amino acids. V was trimmed by 1 base and J by 4 bases, leaving 15 bases between them. From germline, CDR1 is SGHRS and CDR2 YFSETQ.

This clonotype has only a few counts. The V gene is TRBV7-2, the J gene TRBJ2-5; D assignment may be TRBD1 or TRBD2 (6 bases each). V lost 5 bases, J lost 2 bases, and 12 bases lay in between. CDR1 and CDR2 (germline): SGHTA, FQGNSA. The CDR3 is made up of 14 amino acids. The CDR3 protein is CASSPRRGQETQYF. CDR3 coding DNA: TGTGCCAGCAGCCCCCGGAGGGGGCAAGAGACCCAGTACTTC.

Comments on this clonotype: A single base separates this from a much larger clone, so it may be a read error. The CDR3 is CAISEAWVGKSYNEQFF. CDR3 DNA sequence: TGTGCCATCAGTGAGGCCTGGGTGGGTAAATCCTACAATGAGCAGTTCTTC. The gene calls are TRBV10-3 and TRBJ2-1; no reliable D call. Germline CDR1 and CDR2: ENHRY and SYGVKD. The CDR3 loop spans 17 amino acids. Trimming took off 2 bases at V and 1 base at J, with 15 bases between the two ends.

This clonotype was observed a few times. This chain links TRBV9 with TRBJ2-6, with D unresolved. Per the germline V gene, CDR1 is SGDLS and CDR2 is YYNGEE. Trimming pared 1 base from V and 1 base from J, leaving 15 bases between. This CDR3 contains 18 residues. DNA of the CDR3: TGTGCCAGCAGCGTATTACCACGTATCGGGTCTGGGGCCAACGTCCTGACTTTC. The encoded protein is CASSVLPRIGSGANVLTF.

This clonotype came up a few times. The V and J genes are TRBV4-1 and TRBJ2-2; TRBD1 might be the D (5 bases). Deletions cut 8 bases from V and 4 bases from J, with 20 bases between. Germline CDR1 MGHRA, CDR2 YSYEKL. The CDR3 runs 16 residues. CDR3 sequence: CASREVQGSGTGELFF. CDR3 DNA: TGCGCCAGCCGAGAAGTCCAGGGATCGGGCACCGGGGAGCTGTTTTTT.

Ten or more counts support this clonotype. This sequence joins TRBV12-3 or TRBV12-4 and TRBJ2-2, with D maybe TRBD1 (5 bases). V was trimmed by 8 bases and J by 0 bases, leaving 19 bases between them. The CDR3 length is 17 residues. CDR3 DNA sequence: TGTGCCAGCCTTAGTTTAGGGGTCCCAACGAACACCGGGGAGCTGTTTTTT. It translates to CASLSLGVPTNTGELFF.

This clonotype was recorded at least ten times. This chain connects TRBV5-5 to TRBJ2-7, with a possible D match to TRBD2 (5 bases). The ends were cut back, 4 bases at V and 0 bases at J, with 17 bases in the middle. Germline CDR1 and CDR2: SGHKS and YYEKEE (reference sequence). The CDR3 contains 16 residues. The CDR3 loop is CASSRAAPLSSYEQYF. The DNA of the CDR3 is TGTGCCAGCAGCCGAGCGGCCCCCCTTAGCTCCTACGAGCAGTACTTC.

The chain has TRBV28 and TRBJ1-3; TRBD1 matches 7 bases. Germline CDR1 reads MDHEN; CDR2 reads SYDVKM. The ends lost 4 bases at V and 0 bases at J; junction bases unmatched: 6. This CDR3 is built from 16 residues. DNA of the CDR3: TGTGCCAGCAGTTCATTGAGGGACAGCTCTGGAAACACCATATATTTT. Amino acid sequence: CASSSLRDSSGNTIYF.

At least ten counts were recorded for this clonotype. The chain couples TRBV18 to TRBJ1-5, with TRBD1 matching 10 bases. CDR3 length: 15 residues. The V gene end was trimmed by 4 bases and the J gene end by 4 bases; junction bases not matched to a gene: 4. Germline V gene sequence: CDR1 KGHSH, CDR2 LQKENI. CDR3 in DNA: TGTGCCAGCTCACGTAAGGGACAGGGGAATCAGCCCCAGCATTTT. Amino acid sequence: CASSRKGQGNQPQHF.

The genes are TRBV9 and TRBJ1-4; no definite D call. V lost 0 bases, J lost 7 bases, and 10 bases lay in between. The CDR3 length is 14 residues. Germline V CDR1 and CDR2: SGDLS, YYNGEE. CDR3 sequence: CASSVGIESEKLFF. Here the CDR3 DNA reads TGTGCCAGCAGCGTAGGAATCGAGAGTGAAAAACTGTTTTTT.

This clonotype was seen ten or more times. This sequence joins TRBV7-2 and TRBJ1-2, with 7 bases that match TRBD1. CDR1 is SGHTA, CDR2 FQGNSA, per germline. CDR3 length: 13 residues. V was clipped by 5 bases and J by 8 bases; unmatched bases: 8. The CDR3 DNA follows: TGTGCCAGCAGCCCTGACAGGGTTCAGGGCTACACCTTC. Amino acids: CASSPDRVQGYTF.

There are many counts of this clonotype. The chain combines TRBV18 with TRBJ1-2; no definite D call. The CDR3 consists of 14 residues. CDR1 KGHSH and CDR2 LQKENI come from the germline V gene. Trimming shortened V by 0 bases and J by 6 bases, and 11 bases separated the two germline ends. In nucleotides, the CDR3 is TGTGCCAGCTCACCACCGAAGAGAACAGATGGCTACACCTTC. It specifies CASSPPKRTDGYTF.

This clonotype was detected only a few times. The rearrangement joins TRBV29-1 to TRBJ2-6, with 7 bases matching TRBD1. Germline CDR1 reads SQVTM; CDR2 reads ANQGSEA. This CDR3 is built from 16 residues. The trim removed 4 bases at V and 0 bases at J, leaving 6 bases unmatched. CDR3 coding DNA: TGCAGCGTTGTGGACAGGCCTTACTCTGGGGCCAACGTCCTGACTTTC. This codes for CSVVDRPYSGANVLTF. The entire variable domain, with the rest obtained from reference TRBV29-1 and TRBJ2-6, is as follows: SAVISQKPSRDICQRGTSLTIQCQVDSQVTMMFWYRQQPGQSLTLIATANQGSEATYESGFVIDKFPISRPNLTFSTLTVSNMSPEDSSIYLCSVVDRPYSGANVLTFGAGSRLTVL.